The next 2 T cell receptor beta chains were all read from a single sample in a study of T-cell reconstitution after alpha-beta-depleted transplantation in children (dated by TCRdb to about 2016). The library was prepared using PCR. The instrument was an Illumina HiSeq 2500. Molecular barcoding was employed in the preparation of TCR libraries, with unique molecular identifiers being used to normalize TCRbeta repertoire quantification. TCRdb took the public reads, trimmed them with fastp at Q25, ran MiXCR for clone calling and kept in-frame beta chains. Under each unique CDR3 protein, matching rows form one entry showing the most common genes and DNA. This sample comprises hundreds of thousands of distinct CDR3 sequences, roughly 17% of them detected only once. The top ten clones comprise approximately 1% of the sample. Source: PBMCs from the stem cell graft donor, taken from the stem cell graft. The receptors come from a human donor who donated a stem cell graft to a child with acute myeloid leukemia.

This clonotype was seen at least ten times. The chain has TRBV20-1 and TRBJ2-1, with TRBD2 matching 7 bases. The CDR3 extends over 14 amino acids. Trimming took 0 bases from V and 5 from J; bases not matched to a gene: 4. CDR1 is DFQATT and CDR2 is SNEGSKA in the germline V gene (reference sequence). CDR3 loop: CSAREGRGDNEQFF. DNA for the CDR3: TGCAGTGCTAGAGAGGGGAGGGGCGACAATGAGCAGTTCTTC.

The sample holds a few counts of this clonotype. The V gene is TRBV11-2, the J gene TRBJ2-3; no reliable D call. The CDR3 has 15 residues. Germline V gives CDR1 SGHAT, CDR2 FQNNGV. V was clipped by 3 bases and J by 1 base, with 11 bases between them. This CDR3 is CASSLINQGTDTQYF. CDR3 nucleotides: TGTGCCAGCAGCTTGATTAACCAGGGCACAGATACGCAGTATTTT. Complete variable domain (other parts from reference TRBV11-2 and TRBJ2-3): EAGVAQSPRYKIIEKRQSVAFWCNPISGHATLYWYQQILGQGPKLLIQFQNNGVVDDSQLPKDRFSAERLKGVDSTLKIQPAKLEDSAVYLCASSLINQGTDTQYFGPGTRLTVL.